This TCR beta chain is drawn from a study of CD8 T cells in Susac syndrome. CD8+ and CD4+ T cells were negatively isolated; TEMRA cells were FACS-enriched. Points from the study as a whole: As the study acknowledged, the number of individuals who were part of its TCR sequencing and HLA analysis was relatively small.

To note about this clonotype: The antigen is not known.

J was trimmed by 4 bases and V by 7 bases; bases with no gene match: 10. This CDR3 region has 15 residues. Germline CDR1 SGHNT, CDR2 YYREEE (reference sequence). cDNA came from about 0.5 to 1 ug RNA primed by random hexamers. TCR beta CDR3 was amplified by immunoSEQ multiplex PCR. This amplification extended across 54 Vbeta and 13 Jbeta segments. TCRdb ran MiXCR on the immunoSEQ multiplex PCR reads and lists one entry per CDR3 protein. The sample shows about 150,000 distinct CDR3 sequences, approximately 94% of them seen only once. The chain joins TRBV5-4 to TRBJ2-1; 8 bases line up with TRBD2. Sequenced: CD4+ T cells from PBMCs. The clonotype comes from a human donor in good health. The chain's CDR3 is CASGQSGSAYNEQFF. In nucleotides, the CDR3 is TGTGCCAGCGGCCAGAGCGGGAGTGCGTACAATGAGCAGTTCTTC.